The next 4 T cell receptor beta chains were all read from a single sample in a study of cytomegalovirus exposure and HLA in healthy donors. PCR involved 60 Vbeta and 13 Jbeta primers. Using immunoSEQ multiplex PCR, the repertoire was profiled, and TCRdb retains in-frame clones only, with some absent. The data hold 150,000 to 190,000 clones, with about 68% observed a single time. Source material: PBMCs. The receptors originated from a man younger than 35 in good health and CMV-seronegative.

The chain carries TRBV4-3 and TRBJ2-7; TRBD1 matches 9 bases. The junction had 5 bases not matched to a gene; V was cut back by 4 bases and J by 4 bases. The CDR3 has 14 amino acids. The V gene's germline CDR1 is LGHNA and CDR2 YSLEER. The CDR3 DNA sequence: TGCGCCAGCAGCCGGTCCGGGACAGGGTACGAGCAGTACTTC. Protein product: CASSRSGTGYEQYF.

This clone was seen a handful of times. The chain links TRBV5-5 to TRBJ1-5, with 9 nucleotides matching TRBD1. The CDR3 runs 17 residues. Germline V gene data show CDR1 as SGHKS and CDR2 as YYEKEE (reference sequence). V gave up 2 bases and J gave up 6 bases; unmatched junction bases: 12. CDR3 bases: TGTGCCAGCAGCTTTGTGCGCACAGGGGGCGCGGGTCAGCCCCAGCATTTT. Translated: CASSFVRTGGAGQPQHF. Variable domain in full (rest from reference TRBV5-5 and TRBJ1-5): DAGVTQSPTHLIKTRGQQVTLRCSPISGHKSVSWYQQVLGQGPQFIFQYYEKEERGRGNFPDRFSARQFPNYSSELNVNALLLGDSALYLCASSFVRTGGAGQPQHFGDGTRLSIL.

This chain links TRBV6-6 with TRBJ2-7, with 7 bases fitting TRBD1. CDR3 length equals 16 residues. Per the germline V gene, CDR1 is MNHNY and CDR2 is SVGAGI (reference sequence). The ends lost 6 bases at V and 3 bases at J; junction bases unmatched: 14. CDR3 loop: CASSHDRDGWYYEQYF. The CDR3 nucleotides read TGTGCCAGCAGCCACGACAGGGACGGGTGGTACTACGAGCAGTACTTC.

This clone appeared a single time. The V call is TRBV18, the J call TRBJ1-4; TRBD1 matches 7 bases. The CDR3 runs to 17 residues. V lost 1 base, J lost 0 bases, and 5 bases stayed unmatched. Germline CDR1 KGHSH, CDR2 LQKENI. CDR3 amino acids: CASSPLGQHATNEKLFF. The CDR3 region has the DNA TGTGCCAGCTCACCACTGGGACAGCATGCAACTAATGAAAAACTGTTTTTT.